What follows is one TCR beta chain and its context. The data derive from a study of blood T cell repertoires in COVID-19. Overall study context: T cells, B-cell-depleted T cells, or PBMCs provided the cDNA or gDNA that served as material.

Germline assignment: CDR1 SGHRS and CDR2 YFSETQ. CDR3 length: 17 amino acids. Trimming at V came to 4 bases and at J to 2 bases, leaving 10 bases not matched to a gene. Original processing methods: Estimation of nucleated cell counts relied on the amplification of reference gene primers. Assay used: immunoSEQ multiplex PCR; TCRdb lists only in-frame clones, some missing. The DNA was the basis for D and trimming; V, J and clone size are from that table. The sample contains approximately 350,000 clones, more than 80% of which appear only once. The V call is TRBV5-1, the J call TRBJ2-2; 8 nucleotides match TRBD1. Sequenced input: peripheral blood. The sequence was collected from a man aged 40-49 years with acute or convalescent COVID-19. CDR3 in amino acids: CASSPTSGTGNTGELFF. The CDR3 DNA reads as TGCGCCAGCAGCCCAACTTCCGGGACAGGCAACACCGGGGAGCTGTTTTTT. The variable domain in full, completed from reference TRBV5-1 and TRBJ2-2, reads KAGVTQTPRYLIKTRGQQVTLSCSPISGHRSVSWYQQTPGQGLQFLFEYFSETQRNKGNFPGRFSGRQFSNSRSEMNVSTLELGDSALYLCASSPTSGTGNTGELFFGEGSRLTVL.